This record covers a single T cell receptor beta chain. This sample is part of a study of T cells after somatic rescue of genetic block. Trimming pared 2 bases from V and 8 bases from J, leaving 12 bases between. This CDR3 has 13 residues. The germline V gene encodes CDR1 MNHEY and CDR2 SVGAGI. Profiling relied on immunoSEQ multiplex PCR, and the TCRdb table lists in-frame clones only, not all of them. This sample has about 63,000 clones, with under 95% found just once. The sequencing sample was made of peripheral blood mononuclear cells (PBMCs). This TCR derives from a man between 35 and 55 years old. The chain employs TRBV6-5 and TRBJ1-2, with D possibly matching TRBD1 (6 bases). The CDR3 DNA is TGTGCCAGCAGTTACAGGCAGGGGAAGGGCTACACCTTC. It encodes CASSYRQGKGYTF.